Described below is a single T cell receptor beta chain sequence and its context. This record comes from a study of blood T cell repertoires in COVID-19. The wider study: Samples came from the United States, Italy and Spain, spanning acute and convalescent COVID-19. Sample material is recorded as cDNA or gDNA derived from T cells, B-cell-depleted T cells, or PBMCs.

Patients in Seattle were enrolled during active infection, then followed longitudinally. Original processing methods: Reference gene primer amplification gave nucleated cell count estimates. Libraries were prepared by immunoSEQ multiplex PCR; TCRdb keeps only in-frame clonotypes and omits some of them. From that table come the V and J calls and clone size; the DNA was used to work out D and trimming. The table has fewer than 200,000 clones, about 85% seen once. Sequencing was performed on peripheral blood. The TCR sequence derives from a woman aged 45-65 years with COVID-19, enrolled during active disease.

The CDR3 protein is CASSQDRIGNTIYF. CDR3 nucleotides: TGTGCCAGCAGCCAAGACAGAATTGGAAACACCATATATTTT. The chain links TRBV7-2 to TRBJ1-3; D possibly corresponds to TRBD1 (5 bases). Trimming cost V 5 bases and J 3 bases, with 11 bases left between them. This CDR3 has 14 residues. Germline CDR1 reads SGHTA; CDR2 reads FQGNSA.